One and the same sample provided the 29 T cell receptor beta chains below, sequenced in a study of blood T cell repertoires in COVID-19. Using immunoSEQ multiplex PCR, the repertoire was profiled, and TCRdb retains in-frame clones only, with some absent. This table has about 140,000 clones, around 87% appearing once. Sequencing input: peripheral blood. The receptor set was obtained from a woman in her 40s with acute or convalescent COVID-19.

The J gene is TRBJ1-3, the V gene TRBV18; TRBD1 matches 10 bases. In germline, CDR1 is KGHSH, CDR2 LQKENI. Unmatched junction bases numbered 4, after V lost 4 bases and J lost 1 base. This CDR3 region has 16 residues. Here the CDR3 reads CASSQDRGTSGNTIYF. CDR3 DNA sequence: TGTGCCAGCTCACAGGACAGGGGGACGTCTGGAAACACCATATATTTT.

The chain has TRBV5-4 and TRBJ2-5, with 10 nucleotides matching TRBD1. Germline V gives CDR1 SGHNT, CDR2 YYREEE (reference sequence). After removal of 4 bases from V and 3 bases from J, the junction contained 9 bases not matched to a gene. This CDR3 spans 16 amino acids. The CDR3 nucleotides are TGTGCCAGCAGCCTGTCGGACAGGGGGGGGAAAGAGACCCAGTACTTC. Its protein product is CASSLSDRGGKETQYF.

This clone was recorded at least ten times. The gene calls are TRBV9 and TRBJ2-5, with TRBD2 matching over 8 bases. This CDR3 has 14 residues. Per the germline V gene, CDR1 is SGDLS and CDR2 is YYNGEE. V was pared by 1 base and J by 5 bases, with 4 bases of the junction left unmatched. The CDR3 here is CASSVRAGEETQYF. In nucleotides, the CDR3 is TGTGCCAGCAGCGTAAGAGCGGGAGAGGAGACCCAGTACTTC.

This chain joins TRBV28 and TRBJ2-2, with D possibly being TRBD1 (6 bases). The CDR3 is 14 amino acids. The V end lost 6 bases, the J end lost 4 bases, and 12 bases lay between the germline ends. CDR1 MDHEN and CDR2 SYDVKM come from the germline V gene. CDR3 DNA sequence: TGTGCCAGCAGCAACAGGGCTGTCACCGGGGAGCTGTTTTTT. This codes for CASSNRAVTGELFF.

The rearrangement links TRBV2 to TRBJ1-5, with TRBD1 matching over 9 bases. There are 15 residues in the CDR3. Germline V CDR1 and CDR2: SNHLY, FYNNEI. The ends lost 3 bases at V and 6 bases at J; junction bases unmatched: 6. This CDR3 reads CASSETGGWGQPQHF. In nucleotides, the CDR3 is TGTGCCAGCAGTGAGACAGGGGGTTGGGGTCAGCCCCAGCATTTT.

The chain combines TRBV6-2 or TRBV6-3 with TRBJ1-5; 12 bases are a match to TRBD1. CDR1 and CDR2 (germline): MNHEY, SVGEGT. Unmatched junction bases numbered 7, after V lost 2 bases and J lost 5 bases. The CDR3 runs 17 residues. This CDR3 reads CASSYGTGGRVDQPQHF. In nucleotides, the CDR3 is TGTGCCAGCAGTTACGGGACAGGGGGCCGAGTTGATCAGCCCCAGCATTTT.

The V gene is TRBV11-2, the J gene TRBJ1-2, with D possibly being TRBD1 (5 bases). Germline CDR1 SGHAT, CDR2 FQNNGV. Between the trimmed V and J ends, which lost 1 base and 4 bases, there was a span of 13 bases. The CDR3 runs 15 residues. The CDR3 region is CASSLVLGGGYGYTF. CDR3 nucleotide sequence: TGTGCCAGCAGCTTAGTGTTGGGGGGAGGCTATGGCTACACCTTC.

The V call is TRBV12-3 or TRBV12-4, the J call TRBJ1-1, with 7 nucleotides matching TRBD1. This CDR3 contains 11 residues. The V and J ends lost 5 bases and 8 bases, in that order; junction bases with no gene match: 2. CDR3 sequence: CASSRGQEAFF. In nucleotides, the CDR3 is TGTGCCAGCAGTAGGGGACAGGAAGCTTTCTTT.

CDR3 sequence (DNA): TGTGCCAGCAGCCCCGGGGGGGGCCCGCCGAGCTCCTACGAGCAGTACTTC. Translation gives CASSPGGGPPSSYEQYF. The chain has TRBV7-2 and TRBJ2-7, with 8 bases lining up with TRBD2. Germline values: CDR1 SGHTA, CDR2 FQGNSA. The CDR3 runs 17 residues. The junction had 12 bases not matched to a gene; V was cut back by 5 bases and J by 0 bases.

The chain links TRBV28 to TRBJ2-2; 8 bases match TRBD1. The J segment lost 0 bases and the V segment lost 6 bases, leaving 6 bases of the junction unmatched. CDR3 length equals 16 residues. Germline V gene sequence: CDR1 MDHEN, CDR2 SYDVKM. The CDR3 is CASRTRGRPNTGELFF. Here the CDR3 DNA reads TGTGCCAGCAGGACCAGGGGGCGGCCGAACACCGGGGAGCTGTTTTTT.

The rearrangement joins TRBV7-3 to TRBJ2-3; no definite D call. The CDR3 is 14 amino acids. The germline V gene encodes CDR1 SGHTA and CDR2 FQGTGA. V was trimmed by 1 base and J by 0 bases, leaving 5 bases between them. In nucleotides, the CDR3 is TGTGCCAGCAGCTTAATGAGGAGCACAGATACGCAGTATTTT. This gives the protein CASSLMRSTDTQYF.

This chain's CDR3 is CASSFSVAEAFF. The CDR3 nucleotides read TGTGCCAGCAGCTTCTCAGTGGCTGAAGCTTTCTTT. The V call is TRBV5-5, the J call TRBJ1-1; no clear D gene. Germline V gene data show CDR1 as SGHKS and CDR2 as YYEKEE (reference sequence). The V end was cut by 2 bases, the J end by 6 bases, with 8 bases between. The CDR3 is made up of 12 amino acids.

This chain uses TRBV30 with TRBJ2-1; D is perhaps TRBD2 (6 bases). CDR1 and CDR2 from the germline V gene are GTSNPN and SVGIG (reference sequence). The CDR3 contains 13 residues. V lost 2 bases, J lost 7 bases, and 12 bases lay in between. The CDR3 coding sequence is TGTGCCTGGAGTTCTGGGGCGGGGAATGAGCAGTTCTTC. Its translation is CAWSSGAGNEQFF.

The gene calls are TRBV19 and TRBJ1-5; TRBD1 matches at 8 bases. Trimming took 3 bases from V and 0 from J; bases not matched to a gene: 7. Germline V gene sequence: CDR1 LNHDA, CDR2 SQIVND (reference sequence). The CDR3 contains 17 residues. The CDR3 nucleotides are TGTGCCAGTAGTATTCCTCGGACAGGGTATAGCAATCAGCCCCAGCATTTT. It is translated as CASSIPRTGYSNQPQHF.

The CDR3 region is CASSQDGGGSYNEQFF. The CDR3 DNA reads as TGCGCCAGCAGCCAAGATGGGGGGGGCTCTTACAATGAGCAGTTCTTC. This chain connects TRBV4-3 to TRBJ2-1, with D possibly being TRBD2 (7 bases). V shed 0 bases and J shed 4 bases, with 13 bases lying between them. The V gene's germline CDR1 is LGHNA and CDR2 YSLEER. The CDR3 has 16 amino acids.

CDR3 DNA sequence: TGCGCCAGCAGCCTGTTAGGACAGGGGGGGTACGAGCAGTACTTC. It encodes CASSLLGQGGYEQYF. V gene TRBV5-1 combines with J gene TRBJ2-7, with 10 bases aligning to TRBD1. The CDR3 is made up of 15 amino acids. Trimming at V came to 4 bases and at J to 4 bases, leaving 8 bases not matched to a gene. Germline CDR1 and CDR2: SGHRS and YFSETQ. The complete variable domain, with remaining parts taken from reference TRBV5-1 and TRBJ2-7, reads KAGVTQTPRYLIKTRGQQVTLSCSPISGHRSVSWYQQTPGQGLQFLFEYFSETQRNKGNFPGRFSGRQFSNSRSEMNVSTLELGDSALYLCASSLLGQGGYEQYFGPGTRLTVT.

This clone was observed a handful of times. J is TRBJ2-1 and V is TRBV29-1; perhaps TRBD1 as D (6 bases). The CDR3 runs to 15 residues. Trimming shortened V by 5 bases and J by 8 bases, and 22 bases separated the two germline ends. Germline V gene sequence: CDR1 SQVTM, CDR2 ANQGSEA. In nucleotides, the CDR3 is TGCAGCGTTCCTCCGGGACACCAGCTTACGGATGAGCAGTTCTTC. Protein sequence: CSVPPGHQLTDEQFF.

The chain recombines TRBV6-1 with TRBJ1-2, with D unresolved. The germline V gene has CDR1 MNHNS and CDR2 SASEGT. The CDR3 has 15 amino acids. The V and J ends lost 2 bases and 4 bases respectively, with 14 bases between them. The CDR3 here is CASSEWENSPYGYTF. CDR3 coding DNA: TGTGCCAGCAGTGAATGGGAGAATTCACCCTATGGCTACACCTTC.

This clone was detected only once. V and J are TRBV11-2 and TRBJ1-2, with D possibly being TRBD1 (6 bases). In germline, CDR1 is SGHAT, CDR2 FQNNGV. V lost 3 bases and J 0 bases, leaving 14 bases between the germline ends. The CDR3 spans 16 residues. This CDR3 is CASSFSGTTANYGYTF. The CDR3 bases are TGTGCCAGCAGCTTCTCCGGGACAACCGCTAACTATGGCTACACCTTC.

The V and J genes are TRBV7-2 and TRBJ1-5, with TRBD1 matching 7 bases. Trimming removed 5 bases from V and 5 bases from J; junction bases left unmatched: 12. The germline CDR1 and CDR2 sequences are SGHTA and FQGNSA. The CDR3 has 16 residues. The CDR3 here is CASSNTGTVHDQPQHF. The CDR3, as DNA: TGTGCCAGCAGCAACACCGGGACAGTTCACGATCAGCCCCAGCATTTT.

This chain connects TRBV6-5 to TRBJ2-5; 14 positions agree with TRBD2. The CDR3 extends over 13 amino acids. The germline V gene has CDR1 MNHEY and CDR2 SVGAGI. V lost 8 bases and J lost 4; bases outside the gene matches: 0. CDR3 nucleotides: TGTGCCAGCGGACTAGCGGGAGGAGAGACCCAGTACTTC. Translated, it gives CASGLAGGETQYF.

CDR3 loop: CASSHVQGAGEAFF. CDR3 DNA sequence: TGTGCCAGCAGCCATGTACAGGGGGCTGGTGAAGCTTTCTTT. The chain recombines TRBV3-1 (or the pseudogene TRBV3-2) with TRBJ1-1; TRBD1 agrees at 9 bases. V lost 3 bases to trimming and J lost 7 bases; unmatched junction nucleotides: 6. This CDR3 region has 14 residues. Germline V gene lookup returns CDR1 LGHDT and CDR2 YNNKEL (reference sequence).

The V call is TRBV4-1, the J call TRBJ2-1, with 8 bases lining up with TRBD2. Germline V gives CDR1 MGHRA, CDR2 YSYEKL. Trimming cost V 4 bases and J 7 bases; bases outside gene matches: 18. The CDR3 is 18 residues long. The CDR3 nucleotides read TGCGCCAGCAGCCTGAAGATATCCCAGGGGACTAGTAGTAATGAGCAGTTCTTC. Residues: CASSLKISQGTSSNEQFF.

CDR3 sequence (DNA): TGTGCCAGCAGTTACGGAGAGTGGCGGAGAGCTAACTATGGCTACACCTTC. Protein product: CASSYGEWRRANYGYTF. This chain connects TRBV6-2 or TRBV6-3 to TRBJ1-2; D gene uncertain. The CDR3 covers 17 residues. With 2 bases removed from V and 0 bases from J, the gap between germline ends came to 16 bases. Germline values: CDR1 MNHEY, CDR2 SVGEGT.

The chain has TRBV5-1 and TRBJ2-2; TRBD1 agrees at 7 bases. Germline V gene sequence: CDR1 SGHRS, CDR2 YFSETQ. CDR3 length equals 15 residues. V gave up 2 bases and J gave up 5 bases; unmatched junction bases: 6. The CDR3, as DNA: TGCGCCAGCAGCTTCATGGGACAGCTGACCGGGGAGCTGTTTTTT. Translation: CASSFMGQLTGELFF. The full variable domain, rest sourced from reference TRBV5-1 and TRBJ2-2, is KAGVTQTPRYLIKTRGQQVTLSCSPISGHRSVSWYQQTPGQGLQFLFEYFSETQRNKGNFPGRFSGRQFSNSRSEMNVSTLELGDSALYLCASSFMGQLTGELFFGEGSRLTVL.

The chain carries TRBV9 and TRBJ2-5; tentative D call: TRBD2 (8 bases). CDR3 size: 15 residues. V dropped 6 bases and J dropped 4 bases, with 19 bases sitting between them. CDR1 is SGDLS, CDR2 YYNGEE, per germline. The CDR3 here is CASTPRGTRVETQYF. For the CDR3, the DNA is TGTGCCAGCACCCCCAGGGGGACTAGGGTAGAGACCCAGTACTTC. The entire variable domain, with the rest obtained from reference TRBV9 and TRBJ2-5, is as follows: DSGVTQTPKHLITATGQRVTLRCSPRSGDLSVYWYQQSLDQGLQFLIQYYNGEERAKGNILERFSAQQFPDLHSELNLSSLELGDSALYFCASTPRGTRVETQYFGPGTRLLVL.

V usage is TRBV4-3 and J usage is TRBJ2-3, with a possible D match to TRBD1 (6 bases). Trimming took 3 bases from V and 1 from J, leaving 17 bases between them. The CDR3 runs to 17 residues. The germline gives CDR1 LGHNA, CDR2 YSLEER. The CDR3 is CASSHAGTLGRTDTQYF. The CDR3 coding sequence is TGCGCCAGCAGCCATGCCGGGACACTTGGCCGCACAGATACGCAGTATTTT.

This clone has just one count. The gene calls are TRBV7-9 and TRBJ1-5; 7 nucleotides match TRBD1. The CDR3 is 16 amino acids. After removal of 5 bases from V and 4 bases from J, the junction contained 11 bases not matched to a gene. The germline gives CDR1 SEHNR, CDR2 FQNEAQ (reference sequence). CDR3 sequence (DNA): TGTGCCAGCAGCCGGAGCGCAGGGGGTAGGAATCAGCCCCAGCATTTT. Protein product: CASSRSAGGRNQPQHF.

The rearrangement joins TRBV30 to TRBJ2-7, with D possibly being TRBD2 (5 bases). Germline V CDR1 and CDR2: GTSNPN, SVGIG (reference sequence). V lost 4 bases to trimming and J lost 10 bases, with 23 bases between them. CDR3 length equals 14 residues. CDR3 nucleotides: TGTGCCTGGATCCCCTCGAGGGCAGTTACGAGTCAGTACTTC. Translating gives CAWIPSRAVTSQYF.